This T cell receptor (beta chain) was sequenced during a study of response to subunit inactivated influenza vaccine. Findings and limits, study-wide: Researchers suggested that each seasonal influenza vaccination recruits few new T cells.

TCRdb re-called the RT-PCR reads with MiXCR, one entry per CDR3 protein. The sample yields 550,000 to 650,000 distinct CDR3 sequences, approximately 10% seen once. This CDR3 contains 15 residues. CDR1 is MNHNS, CDR2 SASEGT, per germline. Trimming cost V 6 bases and J 6 bases; bases outside gene matches: 10. The table lists this clonotype with a few counts. Its antigen is as yet unknown. This chain uses TRBV6-1 with TRBJ2-2, with 7 bases aligning to TRBD1. This receptor was obtained from a man aged 50 to 59 who received an inactivated influenza vaccine. The input for sequencing was PBMCs from blood, taken on the day of vaccination. The CDR3 DNA sequence: TGTGCCAGCAGCCCCCGCCTACAGGGGTCCGGGGAGCTGTTTTTT. This encodes CASSPRLQGSGELFF.